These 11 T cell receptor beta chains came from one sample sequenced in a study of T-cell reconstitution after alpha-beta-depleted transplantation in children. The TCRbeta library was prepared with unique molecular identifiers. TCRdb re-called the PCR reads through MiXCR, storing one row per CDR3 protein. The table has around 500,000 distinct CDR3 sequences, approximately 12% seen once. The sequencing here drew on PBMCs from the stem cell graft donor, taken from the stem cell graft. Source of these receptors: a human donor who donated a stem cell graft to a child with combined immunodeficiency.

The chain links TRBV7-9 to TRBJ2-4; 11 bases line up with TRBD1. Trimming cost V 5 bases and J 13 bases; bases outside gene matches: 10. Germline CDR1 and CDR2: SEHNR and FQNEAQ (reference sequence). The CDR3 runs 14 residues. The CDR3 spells CASSAGTGGGGQYF. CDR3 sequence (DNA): TGTGCCAGCAGCGCTGGGACAGGGGGGGGCGGACAGTACTTC.

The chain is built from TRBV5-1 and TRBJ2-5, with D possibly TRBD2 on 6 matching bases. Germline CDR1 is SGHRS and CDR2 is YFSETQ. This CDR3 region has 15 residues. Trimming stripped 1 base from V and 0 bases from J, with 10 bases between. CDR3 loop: CASSLFSGDQETQYF. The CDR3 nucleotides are TGCGCCAGCAGCTTGTTTTCGGGAGACCAAGAGACCCAGTACTTC.

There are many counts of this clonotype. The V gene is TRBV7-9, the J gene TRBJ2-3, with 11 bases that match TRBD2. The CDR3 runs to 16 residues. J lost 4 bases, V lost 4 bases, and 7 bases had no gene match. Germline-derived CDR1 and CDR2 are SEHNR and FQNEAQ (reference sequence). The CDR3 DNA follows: TGTGCCAGCAGCTCCTCTAGCGGGGGGAGGTCAGATACGCAGTATTTT. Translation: CASSSSSGGRSDTQYF. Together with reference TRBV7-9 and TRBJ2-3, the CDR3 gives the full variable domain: DTGVSQNPRHKITKRGQNVTFRCDPISEHNRLYWYRQTLGQGPEFLTYFQNEAQLEKSRLLSDRFSAERPKGSFSTLEIQRTEQGDSAMYLCASSSSSGGRSDTQYFGPGTRLTVL.

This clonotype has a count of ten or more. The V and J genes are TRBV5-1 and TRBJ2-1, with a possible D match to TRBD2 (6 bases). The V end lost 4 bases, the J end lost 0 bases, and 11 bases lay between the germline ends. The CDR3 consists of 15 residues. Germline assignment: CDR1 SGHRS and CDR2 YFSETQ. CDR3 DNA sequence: TGCGCCAGCAGCCCCCAAGCGGGCTCCTACAATGAGCAGTTCTTC. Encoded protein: CASSPQAGSYNEQFF. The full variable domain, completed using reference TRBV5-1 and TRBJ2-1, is KAGVTQTPRYLIKTRGQQVTLSCSPISGHRSVSWYQQTPGQGLQFLFEYFSETQRNKGNFPGRFSGRQFSNSRSEMNVSTLELGDSALYLCASSPQAGSYNEQFFGPGTRLTVL.

In nucleotides, the CDR3 is TGTGCCATCACAGAATCCGCATTTATGAACACTGAAGCTTTCTTT. This gives the protein CAITESAFMNTEAFF. V is TRBV10-3 and J is TRBJ1-1; D is ambiguous. V was trimmed by 7 bases and J by 0 bases, leaving 15 bases between them. Germline V gene data show CDR1 as ENHRY and CDR2 as SYGVKD. CDR3 length: 15 amino acids.

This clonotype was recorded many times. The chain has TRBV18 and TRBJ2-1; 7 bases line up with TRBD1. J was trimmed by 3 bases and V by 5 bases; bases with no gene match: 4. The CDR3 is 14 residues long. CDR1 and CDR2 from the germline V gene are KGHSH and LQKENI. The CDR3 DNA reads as TGTGCCAGCTCATTACAGGGGAACTACAATGAGCAGTTCTTC. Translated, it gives CASSLQGNYNEQFF. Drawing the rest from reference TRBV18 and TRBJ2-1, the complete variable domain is NAGVMQNPRHLVRRRGQEARLRCSPMKGHSHVYWYRQLPEEGLKFMVYLQKENIIDESGMPKERFSAEFPKEGPSILRIQQVVRGDSAAYFCASSLQGNYNEQFFGPGTRLTVL.

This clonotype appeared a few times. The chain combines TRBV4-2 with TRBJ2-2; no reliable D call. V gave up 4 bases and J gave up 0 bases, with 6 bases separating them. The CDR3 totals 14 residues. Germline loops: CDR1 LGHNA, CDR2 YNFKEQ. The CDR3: CASSPQPNTGELFF. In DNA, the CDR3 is TGTGCCAGCAGCCCTCAACCGAACACCGGGGAGCTGTTTTTT.

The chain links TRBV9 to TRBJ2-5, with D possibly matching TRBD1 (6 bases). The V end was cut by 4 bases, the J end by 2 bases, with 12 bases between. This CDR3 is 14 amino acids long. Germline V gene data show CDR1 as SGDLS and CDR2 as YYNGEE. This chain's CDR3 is CASSTARGQETQYF. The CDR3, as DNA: TGTGCCAGCAGCACGGCCAGGGGTCAAGAGACCCAGTACTTC.

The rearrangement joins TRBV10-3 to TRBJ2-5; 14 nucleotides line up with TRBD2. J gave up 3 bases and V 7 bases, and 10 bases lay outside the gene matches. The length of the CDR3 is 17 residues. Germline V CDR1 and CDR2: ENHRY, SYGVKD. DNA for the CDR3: TGTGCCATCAAGGGGACTAGCGGGGGTGTGCCTGAAGAGACCCAGTACTTC. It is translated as CAIKGTSGGVPEETQYF.

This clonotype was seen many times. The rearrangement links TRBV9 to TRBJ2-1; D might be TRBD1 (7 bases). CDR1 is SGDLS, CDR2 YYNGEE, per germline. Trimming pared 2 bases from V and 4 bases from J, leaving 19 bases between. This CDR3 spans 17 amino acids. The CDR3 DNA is TGTGCCAGCAGCGTCCTAGCGACAGGGTTCTCTTACAATGAGCAGTTCTTC. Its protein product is CASSVLATGFSYNEQFF.

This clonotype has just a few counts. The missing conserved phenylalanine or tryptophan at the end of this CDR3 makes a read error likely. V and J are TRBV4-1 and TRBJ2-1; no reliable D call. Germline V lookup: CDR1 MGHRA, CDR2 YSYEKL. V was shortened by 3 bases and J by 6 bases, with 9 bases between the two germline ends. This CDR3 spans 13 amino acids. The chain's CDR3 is CASSQAGSNEQFY. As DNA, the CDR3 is TGCGCCAGCAGCCAGGCAGGAAGCAATGAGCAGTTCTAC.